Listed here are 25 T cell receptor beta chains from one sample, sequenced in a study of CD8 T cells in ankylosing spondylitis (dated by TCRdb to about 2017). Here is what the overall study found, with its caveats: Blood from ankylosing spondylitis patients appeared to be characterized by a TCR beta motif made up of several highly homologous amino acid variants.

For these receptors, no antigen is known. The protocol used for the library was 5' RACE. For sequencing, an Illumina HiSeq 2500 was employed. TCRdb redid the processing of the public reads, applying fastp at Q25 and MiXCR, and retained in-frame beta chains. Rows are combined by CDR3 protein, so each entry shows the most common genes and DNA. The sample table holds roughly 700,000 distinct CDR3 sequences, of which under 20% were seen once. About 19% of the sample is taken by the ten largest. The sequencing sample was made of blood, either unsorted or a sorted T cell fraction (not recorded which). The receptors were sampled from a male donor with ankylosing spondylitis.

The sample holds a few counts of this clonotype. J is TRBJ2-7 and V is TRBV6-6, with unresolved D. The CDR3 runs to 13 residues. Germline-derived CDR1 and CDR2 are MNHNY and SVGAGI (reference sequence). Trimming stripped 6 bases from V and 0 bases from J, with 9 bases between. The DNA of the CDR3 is TGTGCCAGCAGCACTTTAAGCTCCTACGAGCAGTACTTC. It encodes CASSTLSSYEQYF.

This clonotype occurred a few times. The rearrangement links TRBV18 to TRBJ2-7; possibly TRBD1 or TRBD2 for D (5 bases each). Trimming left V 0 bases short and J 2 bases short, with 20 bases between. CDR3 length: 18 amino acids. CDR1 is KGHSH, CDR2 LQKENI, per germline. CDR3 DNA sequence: TGTGCCAGCTCACCACCGGGGGTAGCAGGAATCCACACCTACGAGCAGTACTTC. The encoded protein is CASSPPGVAGIHTYEQYF.

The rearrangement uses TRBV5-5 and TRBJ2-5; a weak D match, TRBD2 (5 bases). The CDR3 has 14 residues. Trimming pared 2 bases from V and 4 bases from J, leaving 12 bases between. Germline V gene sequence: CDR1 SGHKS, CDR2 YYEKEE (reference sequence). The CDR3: CASSFTASIETQYF. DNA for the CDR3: TGTGCCAGCAGCTTTACCGCTAGCATAGAGACCCAGTACTTC.

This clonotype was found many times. For the CDR3, the DNA is TGCGCCAGCAGCCAAGATCCAGGCTCTAACTATGGCTACACCTTC. It translates to CASSQDPGSNYGYTF. The rearrangement links TRBV4-1 to TRBJ1-2; D unresolved. The germline V gene has CDR1 MGHRA and CDR2 YSYEKL. V was cut by 0 bases and J by 0 bases, with 8 bases left in between. CDR3 length: 15 amino acids.

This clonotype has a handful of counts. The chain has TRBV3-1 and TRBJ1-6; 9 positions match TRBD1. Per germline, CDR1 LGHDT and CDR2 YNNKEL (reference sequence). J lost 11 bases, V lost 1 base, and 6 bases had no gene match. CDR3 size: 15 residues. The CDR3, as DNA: TGTGCCAGCAGCCAAGTCAGACAGGGGGTGGCACCCCTCCACTTT. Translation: CASSQVRQGVAPLHF.

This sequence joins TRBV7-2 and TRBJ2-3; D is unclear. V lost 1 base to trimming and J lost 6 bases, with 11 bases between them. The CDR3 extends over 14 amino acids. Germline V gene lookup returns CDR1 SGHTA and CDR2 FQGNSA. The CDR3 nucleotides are TGTGCCAGCAGCTTAGGAAGGTCTGGGGATACGCAGTATTTT. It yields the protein CASSLGRSGDTQYF.

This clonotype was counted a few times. The CDR3 region has the DNA TGTGCCAGCAGTTCCGGGTTTGGAGGCTACACCTTC. It translates to CASSSGFGGYTF. The V call is TRBV28, the J call TRBJ1-2; D gene uncertain. This CDR3 comprises 12 residues. V lost 4 bases to trimming and J lost 8 bases, with 11 bases between them. Germline values: CDR1 MDHEN, CDR2 SYDVKM.

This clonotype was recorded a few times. The CDR3 DNA reads as TGTGCCAGCAGTGATGGGGCGGGAGACAATGAGCAGTTCTTC. It yields the protein CASSDGAGDNEQFF. The chain joins TRBV9 to TRBJ2-1; 7 bases are a match to TRBD2. V gave up 5 bases and J gave up 5 bases; unmatched junction bases: 7. Germline V gene lookup returns CDR1 SGDLS and CDR2 YYNGEE. CDR3 length: 14 amino acids.

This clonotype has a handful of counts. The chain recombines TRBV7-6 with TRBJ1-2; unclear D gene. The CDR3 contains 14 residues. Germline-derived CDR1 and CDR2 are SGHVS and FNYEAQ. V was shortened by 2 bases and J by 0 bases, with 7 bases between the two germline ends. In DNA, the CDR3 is TGTGCCAGCAGCTTATGGGGAACTAACTATGGCTACACCTTC. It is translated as CASSLWGTNYGYTF.

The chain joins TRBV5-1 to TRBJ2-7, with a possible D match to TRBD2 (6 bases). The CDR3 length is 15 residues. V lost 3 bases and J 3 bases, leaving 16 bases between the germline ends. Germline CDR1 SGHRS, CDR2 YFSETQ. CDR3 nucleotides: TGCGCCAGCAGCTACCTATCGGGAGAGGACTACGAGCAGTACTTC. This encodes CASSYLSGEDYEQYF.

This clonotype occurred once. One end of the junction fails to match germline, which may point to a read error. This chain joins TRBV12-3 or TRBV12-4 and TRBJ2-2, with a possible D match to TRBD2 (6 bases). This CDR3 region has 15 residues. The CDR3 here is CAGSRVGGNTGELFF. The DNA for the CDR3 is TGTGCCGGCAGTCGAGTGGGGGGGAACACCGGGGAGCTGTTTTTT.

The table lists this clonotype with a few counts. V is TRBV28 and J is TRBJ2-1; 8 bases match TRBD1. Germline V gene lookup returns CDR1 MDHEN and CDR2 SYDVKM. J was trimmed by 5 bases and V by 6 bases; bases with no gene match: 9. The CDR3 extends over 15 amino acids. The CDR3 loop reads CASSRGGQGNNEQFF. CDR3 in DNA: TGTGCCAGCAGCCGAGGCGGACAGGGAAACAATGAGCAGTTCTTC.

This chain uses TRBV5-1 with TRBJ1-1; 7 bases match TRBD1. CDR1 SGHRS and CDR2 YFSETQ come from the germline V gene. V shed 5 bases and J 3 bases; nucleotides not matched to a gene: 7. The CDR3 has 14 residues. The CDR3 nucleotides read TGCGCCAGCAGGGTGACCGACAGGGACACTGAAGCTTTCTTT. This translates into CASRVTDRDTEAFF. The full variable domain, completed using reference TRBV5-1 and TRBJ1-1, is KAGVTQTPRYLIKTRGQQVTLSCSPISGHRSVSWYQQTPGQGLQFLFEYFSETQRNKGNFPGRFSGRQFSNSRSEMNVSTLELGDSALYLCASRVTDRDTEAFFGQGTRLTVV.

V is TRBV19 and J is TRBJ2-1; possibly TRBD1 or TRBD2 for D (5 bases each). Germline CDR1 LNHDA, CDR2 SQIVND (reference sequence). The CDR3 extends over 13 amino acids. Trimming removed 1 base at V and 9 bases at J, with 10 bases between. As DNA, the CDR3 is TGTGCCAGTAGTATAGGGGGGTTGGGTGAGCAGTTCTTC. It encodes CASSIGGLGEQFF.

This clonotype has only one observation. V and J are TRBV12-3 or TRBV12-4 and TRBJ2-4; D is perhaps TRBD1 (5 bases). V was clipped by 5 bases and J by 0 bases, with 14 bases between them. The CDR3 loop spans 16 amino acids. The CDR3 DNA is TGTGCCAGCAGTCTACGACAGTCTGTAGCCAAAAACATTCAGTACTTC. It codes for CASSLRQSVAKNIQYF.

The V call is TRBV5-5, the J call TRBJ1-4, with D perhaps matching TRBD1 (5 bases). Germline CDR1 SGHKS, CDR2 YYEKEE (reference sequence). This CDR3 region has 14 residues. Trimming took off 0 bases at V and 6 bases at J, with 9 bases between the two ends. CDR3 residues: CASSLDGAHEKLFF. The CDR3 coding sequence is TGTGCCAGCAGCTTGGACGGGGCCCATGAAAAACTGTTTTTT.

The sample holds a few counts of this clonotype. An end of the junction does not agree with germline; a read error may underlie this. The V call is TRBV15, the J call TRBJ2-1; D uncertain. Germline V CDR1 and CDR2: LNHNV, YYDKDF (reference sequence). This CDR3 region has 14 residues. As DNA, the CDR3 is TGTGCCACCAGCAGAACAGCGAGGACCCTTCCTCCGGAATTC. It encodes CATSRTARTLPPEF.

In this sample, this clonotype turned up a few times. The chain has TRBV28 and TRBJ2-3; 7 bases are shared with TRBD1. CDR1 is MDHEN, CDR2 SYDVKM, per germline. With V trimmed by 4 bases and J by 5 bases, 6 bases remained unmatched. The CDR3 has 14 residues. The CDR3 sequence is CASSSPSGGDTQYF. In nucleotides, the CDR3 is TGTGCCAGCAGTTCCCCGTCAGGGGGAGATACGCAGTATTTT. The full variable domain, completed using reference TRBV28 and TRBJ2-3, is DVKVTQSSRYLVKRTGEKVFLECVQDMDHENMFWYRQDPGLGLRLIYFSYDVKMKEKGDIPEGYSVSREKKERFSLILESASTNQTSMYLCASSSPSGGDTQYFGPGTRLTVL.

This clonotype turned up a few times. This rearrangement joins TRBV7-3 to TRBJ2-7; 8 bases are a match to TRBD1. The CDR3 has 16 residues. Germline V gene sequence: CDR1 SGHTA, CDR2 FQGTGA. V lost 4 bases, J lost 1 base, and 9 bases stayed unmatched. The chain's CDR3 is CASSSAGTGLSYEQYF. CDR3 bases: TGTGCCAGCAGCTCAGCCGGGACAGGCCTATCCTACGAGCAGTACTTC.

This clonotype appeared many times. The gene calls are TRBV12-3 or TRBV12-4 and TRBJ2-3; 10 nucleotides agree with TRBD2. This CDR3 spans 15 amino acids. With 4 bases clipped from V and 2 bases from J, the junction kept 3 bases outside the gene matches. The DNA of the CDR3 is TGTGCCAGCAGTTCAACTAGCGGGATCACAGATACGCAGTATTTT. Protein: CASSSTSGITDTQYF.

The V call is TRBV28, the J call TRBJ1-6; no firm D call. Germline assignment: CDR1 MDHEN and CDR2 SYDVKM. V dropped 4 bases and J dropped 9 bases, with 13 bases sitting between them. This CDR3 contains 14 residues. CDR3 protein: CASSSLGGASPLHF. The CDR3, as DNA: TGTGCCAGCAGTTCCCTGGGTGGAGCTTCACCCCTCCACTTT.

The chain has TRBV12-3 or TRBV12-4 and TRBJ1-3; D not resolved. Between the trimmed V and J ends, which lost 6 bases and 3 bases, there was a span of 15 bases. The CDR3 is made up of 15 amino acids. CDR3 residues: CASRALMSSGNTIYF. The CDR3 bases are TGTGCCAGCAGGGCCCTGATGTCGAGTGGAAACACCATATATTTT.

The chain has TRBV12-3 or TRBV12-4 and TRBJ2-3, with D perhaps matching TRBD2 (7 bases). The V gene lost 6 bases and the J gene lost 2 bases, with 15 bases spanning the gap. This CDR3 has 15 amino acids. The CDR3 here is CASSSGGGLTDTQYF. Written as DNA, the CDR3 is TGTGCCAGCAGCTCGGGCGGGGGCCTCACAGATACGCAGTATTTT.

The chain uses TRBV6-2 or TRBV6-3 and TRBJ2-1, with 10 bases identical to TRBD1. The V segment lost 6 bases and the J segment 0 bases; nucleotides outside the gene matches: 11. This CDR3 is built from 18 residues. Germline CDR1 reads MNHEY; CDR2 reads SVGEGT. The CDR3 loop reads CASSYRGQGLFSYNEQFF. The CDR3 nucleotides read TGTGCCAGCAGCTACCGGGGACAGGGGTTATTCTCCTACAATGAGCAGTTCTTC.

CDR3 amino acids: CASSSGTRGVYEQYF. CDR3 bases: TGTGCCAGCAGCTCCGGGACTAGGGGTGTCTACGAGCAGTACTTC. The gene calls are TRBV7-9 and TRBJ2-7, with 8 bases that match TRBD2. This CDR3 has 15 residues. Germline V gene sequence: CDR1 SEHNR, CDR2 FQNEAQ (reference sequence). With 4 bases clipped from V and 3 bases from J, the junction kept 8 bases outside the gene matches.